This T cell receptor beta chain emerged from a study of blood T cell repertoires in COVID-19 (dated by TCRdb to about 2020). Background for the entire study: The collaborator samples originated in the United States, Italy and Spain and spanned the acute and convalescent phases of COVID-19. The material from the prospective study consisted of cDNA or gDNA derived from T cells, B-cell-depleted T cells, or PBMCs. Deeply sampled blood TCRbeta repertoires from subjects exposed to, actively infected with, or recovered from COVID-19 were included in the dataset. A freely available public database, intended as a resource for researchers studying the immune response to SARS-CoV-2, is where the repertoires were released. The samples were drawn from the first 160 participants of the ongoing ImmuneRACE study and from 1,254 subjects provided by 6 global collaborators. A de-identified subject ID, COVID-19 status, age in years and sex were almost always included in the sample metadata. Where available, HLA class I and class II types were taken from metadata supplied by the sample provider and were not determined by assay-based typing.

Overall results and qualifications from the work: How much clinical and demographic metadata was included differed by source and by participant, and the metadata was provided uncurated.

The immunoSEQ Assay, a bias-controlled multiplex PCR, was used to amplify TCRbeta CDR3 regions from genomic DNA. For the original study's pipeline: Nucleated cell counts per sample were estimated from amplification of reference gene primers within the assay. To quantify the absolute abundance of each unique TCRbeta CDR3 rearrangement, sequence reads were collapsed and filtered. For each sample, productive Simpson clonality was calculated as the square root of Simpson's diversity index over productive rearrangements. Held by TCRdb, this immuneACCESS table contains in-frame sequences only and omits some clones. Under half of the omission traces to an unresolved V gene where checked; the cause of the rest is unknown. Clone size and V and J calls were adopted from that table, with D and trimming inferred from the DNA. This sample comprises fewer than 350,000 clones, approximately 85% of them detected only once. Jointly, the top ten make up more than 2% of the sample.

On this clone itself: Its specific antigen is unknown. Nothing much larger sits one base from this clone, and base qualities are not available.

Enrolling through a virtual design, the prospective study's participants ranged in age from roughly 18 to 90 years and lived across more than 20 United States geographic areas. In the prospective study, cohorts were assigned on the basis of participant-reported clinical history obtained from a screening survey and a study questionnaire. For ImmuneRACE Cohort 3, a participant was defined as recovered based on two consecutive negative NP/OP PCR tests, clearance by a healthcare professional, or resolution of symptoms. Each participant in the prospective study had whole blood, serum and a nasopharyngeal or oropharyngeal swab collected by mobile phlebotomists. Additional blood draws and questionnaires over a 2-month period could optionally be provided by prospective study participants. Blood samples from the prospective study were shipped frozen or at room temperature prior to DNA extraction. The germline V gene supplies CDR1 MRHNA and CDR2 SNTAGT. The CDR3 runs 15 residues from the cysteine to the phenylalanine. Just the 45-base CDR3 DNA is kept, in frame starting at base 1. Germline trimming amounts to 6 bases on V and 7 bases on J, with 6 as the count of junction bases outside the gene matches.

Sequencing used PBMCs or T cells enriched from blood (not recorded which). This TCR came from a man aged 30 to 45 who had recovered from COVID-19. Recombination connected TRBV6-4 to TRBJ1-6, with 10 junctional bases fitting TRBD1. CDR3 region: CASRATTGGNSPLHF. The DNA reads as follows: TGTGCCAGCAGGGCCACGACAGGGGGCAATTCACCCCTCCACTTT.